What follows are 29 T cell receptor beta chains derived from one specimen sequenced in a study of blood T cell repertoires in COVID-19. Data came from immunoSEQ multiplex PCR; TCRdb stores just in-frame clones and leaves some out. The sample has 120,000 or so clones, approximately 77% seen once; the top ten hold 6.5% to 9%. Sequences were obtained from peripheral blood. These receptors came from a human donor in a cohort sampled during active COVID-19.

This clone has more than one count but fewer than ten. The gene calls are TRBV9 and TRBJ2-7, with unresolved D. The V gene lost 0 bases and the J gene lost 6 bases, with 7 bases spanning the gap. This CDR3 has 12 residues. Germline CDR1 SGDLS, CDR2 YYNGEE. CDR3 nucleotide sequence: TGTGCCAGCAGCGTAGAAAGAGGCGAGCAGTACTTC. Protein product: CASSVERGEQYF.

The V gene is TRBV7-9, the J gene TRBJ1-2, with 7 bases identical to TRBD1. The germline CDR1 and CDR2 sequences are SEHNR and FQNEAQ (reference sequence). J gave up 0 bases and V 4 bases, and 5 bases lay outside the gene matches. CDR3 size: 15 residues. CDR3 protein: CASSSGQMTNYGYTF. In DNA form, the CDR3 reads TGTGCCAGCAGCTCGGGACAGATGACTAACTATGGCTACACCTTC.

The chain recombines TRBV3-1 (or the pseudogene TRBV3-2) with TRBJ1-2, with TRBD1 matching over 10 bases. The germline V gene encodes CDR1 LGHDT and CDR2 YNNKEL (reference sequence). Germline trimming cut 1 base from V and 7 bases from J; bases unmatched to any gene: 15. The CDR3 spans 18 residues. The CDR3 DNA reads as TGTGCCAGCAGCCAAGCCCCCGGGACAGGGGCCGCCGGCCGTGGCTACACCTTC. Protein: CASSQAPGTGAAGRGYTF.

The chain couples TRBV30 to TRBJ1-6; D ambiguous. This CDR3 contains 14 residues. Trimming took 5 bases from V and 10 from J, leaving 18 bases between them. Germline CDR1 is GTSNPN and CDR2 is SVGIG (reference sequence). The CDR3 loop reads CAWGYGPGYSPLHF. The CDR3, as DNA: TGTGCCTGGGGGTATGGGCCCGGATACTCACCCCTCCACTTT.

This sequence joins TRBV4-1 and TRBJ1-3; D unresolved. V was pared by 1 base and J by 4 bases, with 5 bases between. Germline CDR1 reads MGHRA; CDR2 reads YSYEKL. The CDR3 is 13 residues long. CDR3 in DNA: TGCGCCAGCAGCCAAGCGGGGGGAAACACCATATATTTT. Translation gives CASSQAGGNTIYF.

The count of this clone is one. The CDR3 DNA sequence: TGTGCCAGCAATGGGGGCACTGGAAACACCATATATTTT. It translates to CASNGGTGNTIYF. This chain links TRBV6-5 with TRBJ1-3; D may be TRBD1 (6 bases). The germline CDR1 and CDR2 sequences are MNHEY and SVGAGI. This CDR3 has 13 amino acids. V lost 7 bases and J lost 2, with 9 bases in between.

The V gene is TRBV6-5, the J gene TRBJ1-2; D is unresolved. This CDR3 comprises 11 residues. The germline V and J ends were trimmed by 6 bases and 5 bases, with 7 bases remaining between them. Germline assignment: CDR1 MNHEY and CDR2 SVGAGI. The CDR3 DNA sequence: TGTGCCAGCAGCCCCGGTTATGGCTACACCTTC. It specifies CASSPGYGYTF.

The chain joins TRBV14 to TRBJ2-7; D not certain. CDR1 is SGHDN and CDR2 is FVKESK in the germline V gene. The CDR3 loop spans 15 amino acids. V lost 4 bases to trimming and J lost 5 bases, with 18 bases between them. CDR3 amino acids: CASSLATWRRDEQYF. CDR3 DNA: TGTGCCAGCAGCCTAGCCACCTGGCGACGGGACGAGCAGTACTTC. The entire variable domain, with the rest obtained from reference TRBV14 and TRBJ2-7, is as follows: EAGVTQFPSHSVIEKGQTVTLRCDPISGHDNLYWYRRVMGKEIKFLLHFVKESKQDESGMPNNRFLAERTGGTYSTLKVQPAELEDSGVYFCASSLATWRRDEQYFGPGTRLTVT.

The J gene is TRBJ2-7, the V gene TRBV6-6; 12 nucleotides agree with TRBD2. The ends lost 5 bases at V and 4 bases at J; junction bases unmatched: 9. The CDR3 has 16 amino acids. Germline values: CDR1 MNHNY, CDR2 SVGAGI (reference sequence). Here the CDR3 reads CASSRSGTSGSYEQYF. The CDR3, as DNA: TGTGCCAGCAGTCGAAGTGGGACTAGCGGGTCTTACGAGCAGTACTTC.

A remark on this clone: This same CDR3 is encoded by further DNA sequences in the sample. This chain uses TRBV7-8 with TRBJ1-4; the match to TRBD1 covers 8 bases. Germline V gene lookup returns CDR1 SGHVS and CDR2 FQNEAQ. Germline trimming cut 5 bases from V and 5 bases from J; bases unmatched to any gene: 4. The CDR3 has 14 amino acids. For the CDR3, the DNA is TGTGCCAGCAGCCTGCGACAGGGGAATGAAAAACTGTTTTTT. Its translation is CASSLRQGNEKLFF.

The V call is TRBV5-4, the J call TRBJ2-1, with D possibly TRBD2 on 5 matching bases. The CDR3 totals 18 residues. CDR1 is SGHNT and CDR2 is YYREEE in the germline V gene (reference sequence). Trimming removed 1 base from V and 8 bases from J, with 25 bases in between. CDR3 sequence (DNA): TGTGCCAGCAGCTTGTTTTTGGGAGTCTCCGGCACACGCGATGAGCAGTTCTTC. Its translation: CASSLFLGVSGTRDEQFF.

This clone appeared once. The genes are TRBV18 and TRBJ1-1; 10 bases align to TRBD1. Germline lookup yields CDR1 KGHSH and CDR2 LQKENI. V lost 2 bases, J lost 6 bases, and 12 bases stayed unmatched. The CDR3 sequence is 17 residues long. Written as DNA, the CDR3 is TGTGCCAGCTCACCAATGGGACAGGGGTTCTATCGCGCTGAAGCTTTCTTT. Its protein is CASSPMGQGFYRAEAFF. The entire variable domain, with the rest obtained from reference TRBV18 and TRBJ1-1, is as follows: NAGVMQNPRHLVRRRGQEARLRCSPMKGHSHVYWYRQLPEEGLKFMVYLQKENIIDESGMPKERFSAEFPKEGPSILRIQQVVRGDSAAYFCASSPMGQGFYRAEAFFGQGTRLTVV.

This chain joins TRBV28 and TRBJ1-2, with 8 bases identical to TRBD1. CDR3 length: 14 residues. Per germline, CDR1 MDHEN and CDR2 SYDVKM. J lost 4 bases, V lost 6 bases, and 7 bases had no gene match. Written as DNA, the CDR3 is TGTGCCAGCAGCACCTCAGGGGGCGGCTATGGCTACACCTTC. This translates into CASSTSGGGYGYTF.

This clone has only a few counts. The J gene is TRBJ1-1, the V gene TRBV7-9, with a weak D call TRBD1 (6 bases). Per the germline V gene, CDR1 is SEHNR and CDR2 is FQNEAQ (reference sequence). This CDR3 has 13 amino acids. The germline V and J ends were trimmed by 4 bases and 5 bases, with 11 bases remaining between them. CDR3 loop: CASSWEGGTEAFF. The CDR3 nucleotides read TGTGCCAGCAGCTGGGAGGGGGGTACTGAAGCTTTCTTT.

The chain has TRBV28 and TRBJ1-2; TRBD1 is a possible D gene (5 bases). The germline V gene has CDR1 MDHEN and CDR2 SYDVKM. This CDR3 contains 17 residues. V was shortened by 3 bases and J by 0 bases, with 17 bases between the two germline ends. Here the CDR3 reads CASSFSDKTLTNYGYTF. The CDR3 nucleotides read TGTGCCAGCAGTTTCTCGGACAAAACTCTAACTAACTATGGCTACACCTTC.

This clone was recorded only once. This chain joins TRBV30 and TRBJ2-2; TRBD1 might be the D (6 bases). CDR3 length equals 14 residues. The V gene lost 2 bases and the J gene lost 0 bases, with 7 bases spanning the gap. Germline V gene data show CDR1 as GTSNPN and CDR2 as SVGIG (reference sequence). CDR3 nucleotide sequence: TGTGCCTGGAGTACAGGGACGAACACCGGGGAGCTGTTTTTT. Protein sequence: CAWSTGTNTGELFF.

The rearrangement links TRBV29-1 to TRBJ2-7, with 10 bases matching TRBD2. There are 13 residues in the CDR3. CDR1 SQVTM and CDR2 ANQGSEA come from the germline V gene. Unmatched junction bases numbered 10, after V lost 8 bases and J lost 6 bases. The CDR3 DNA reads TGCAGCTCGTCTAGCGGGAGATTTTCCGAGCAGTACTTC. This translates into CSSSSGRFSEQYF.

This chain joins TRBV10-3 and TRBJ2-7; TRBD1 is a possible D gene (6 bases). The V gene's germline CDR1 is ENHRY and CDR2 SYGVKD. The CDR3 is 14 amino acids. Trimming left V 3 bases short and J 4 bases short, with 13 bases between. CDR3 DNA sequence: TGTGCCATCAGTGATGGGACATTCGCTTACGAGCAGTACTTC. Translating it yields CAISDGTFAYEQYF.

V is TRBV6-6 and J is TRBJ2-2, with TRBD2 matching 12 bases. The germline CDR1 and CDR2 sequences are MNHNY and SVGAGI (reference sequence). This CDR3 is built from 16 residues. After removal of 4 bases from V and 5 bases from J, the junction contained 5 bases not matched to a gene. The DNA of the CDR3 is TGTGCCAGCAGTTCGACTAGCGGGGGTCCTACCGGGGAGCTGTTTTTT. This gives the protein CASSSTSGGPTGELFF.

The rearrangement joins TRBV6-5 to TRBJ1-6, with D uncertain. Trimming shortened V by 2 bases and J by 7 bases, and 6 bases separated the two germline ends. Germline values: CDR1 MNHEY, CDR2 SVGAGI. The CDR3 is 13 residues long. The CDR3 DNA reads TGTGCCAGCAGTTACACAGTAAATTCACCCCTCCACTTT. Protein product: CASSYTVNSPLHF.

The rearrangement links TRBV19 to TRBJ2-7; perhaps TRBD2 as D (6 bases). Germline CDR1 is LNHDA and CDR2 is SQIVND (reference sequence). Trimming left V 9 bases short and J 1 base short, with 16 bases between. CDR3 size: 14 residues. In nucleotides, the CDR3 is TGTGCCAGCTCTCTTGGTGGGGGGTCCTACGAGCAGTACTTC. It is translated as CASSLGGGSYEQYF. Filled out from reference TRBV19 and TRBJ2-7, the complete variable domain reads DGGITQSPKYLFRKEGQNVTLSCEQNLNHDAMYWYRQDPGQGLRLIYYSQIVNDFQKGDIAEGYSVSREKKESFPLTVTSAQKNPTAFYLCASSLGGGSYEQYFGPGTRLTVT.

In the case of this clone: The sample contains more than one DNA sequence encoding this CDR3. The chain combines TRBV9 with TRBJ2-7; D is undetermined. Per the germline V gene, CDR1 is SGDLS and CDR2 is YYNGEE. V gave up 4 bases and J gave up 0 bases, with 8 bases separating them. The CDR3 is made up of 13 amino acids. Written as DNA, the CDR3 is TGTGCCAGCAGCCCCCGGAGCTCCTACGAGCAGTACTTC. Translated, it gives CASSPRSSYEQYF.

This clone has just a few counts. This chain joins TRBV5-6 and TRBJ2-6; no clear D gene. The ends were cut back, 3 bases at V and 0 bases at J, with 10 bases in the middle. Germline CDR1 and CDR2: SGHDT and YYEEEE. The CDR3 loop spans 16 amino acids. The CDR3 region has the DNA TGTGCCAGCAGCTGGAGAAGTCACTCTGGGGCCAACGTCCTGACTTTC. Its protein is CASSWRSHSGANVLTF.

This rearrangement joins TRBV4-2 to TRBJ2-2; 8 nucleotides align to TRBD2. In germline, CDR1 is LGHNA, CDR2 YNFKEQ. Losses at the gene ends were 2 bases for V and 7 bases for J; bases not matched to a gene: 24. This CDR3 has 21 residues. CDR3 loop: CASSQTQTGETAGVSNGELFF. The CDR3 DNA follows: TGTGCCAGCAGCCAAACCCAAACCGGAGAGACAGCGGGAGTTTCTAACGGGGAGCTGTTTTTT.

The chain has TRBV29-1 and TRBJ1-2; TRBD1 is a possible D gene (5 bases). CDR1 and CDR2 (germline): SQVTM, ANQGSEA. The V and J ends lost 2 bases and 6 bases respectively, with 10 bases between them. This CDR3 region has 12 residues. CDR3 DNA: TGCAGCGTTGAAAGCAGGGTAGATGGCTACACCTTC. Its protein is CSVESRVDGYTF. Full variable domain (remainder filled in from reference TRBV29-1 and TRBJ1-2): SAVISQKPSRDICQRGTSLTIQCQVDSQVTMMFWYRQQPGQSLTLIATANQGSEATYESGFVIDKFPISRPNLTFSTLTVSNMSPEDSSIYLCSVESRVDGYTFGSGTRLTVV.

This clone was counted once. The chain combines TRBV7-3 with TRBJ2-7; D is unclear. Trimming removed 2 bases at V and 3 bases at J, with 17 bases between. The CDR3 runs to 16 residues. Germline V gene lookup returns CDR1 SGHTA and CDR2 FQGTGA. The CDR3: CASSLSPIQTLYEQYF. CDR3 bases: TGTGCCAGCAGCTTATCCCCCATTCAGACTCTCTACGAGCAGTACTTC.

The gene calls are TRBV6-5 and TRBJ2-3; D possibly corresponds to TRBD1 (7 bases). The length of the CDR3 is 12 residues. The germline V gene encodes CDR1 MNHEY and CDR2 SVGAGI. V was shortened by 11 bases and J by 1 base, with 10 bases between the two germline ends. The CDR3 DNA reads TGTGCCGGAGGGACAGGCACAGATACGCAGTATTTT. Translation: CAGGTGTDTQYF.

This clone was detected a few times. CDR3 nucleotides: TGTGCCAGCAGTTTAGGGCAGGGGTTGAACACTGAAGCTTTCTTT. Translating gives CASSLGQGLNTEAFF. The chain couples TRBV27 to TRBJ1-1; tentatively, D is TRBD1 (6 bases). The CDR3 has 15 residues. V shed 2 bases and J shed 0 bases, with 10 bases lying between them. Looked up from germline, CDR1 is MNHEY and CDR2 is SMNVEV (reference sequence).

CDR3 residues: CATPALEGAYNEQFF. In DNA, the CDR3 is TGTGCCACCCCGGCGCTAGAGGGAGCCTACAATGAGCAGTTCTTC. The genes are TRBV6-5 and TRBJ2-1; the D gene is possibly TRBD2 (5 bases). The germline V and J ends were trimmed by 10 bases and 2 bases, with 18 bases remaining between them. CDR3 size: 15 residues. Germline V gene sequence: CDR1 MNHEY, CDR2 SVGAGI.